The 22 T cell receptor beta chains below all came from one sample that was sequenced in a study of monozygotic twins with inflammatory bowel disease. From its re-call of the 5' RACE reads, TCRdb lists each CDR3 protein once, without DNA. The sample data list around 450,000 distinct CDR3 sequences. Sample: blood. All receptors come from a human donor with ulcerative colitis or Crohn's disease, or a healthy co-twin of an affected twin (not recorded which).

This chain links TRBV20-1 with TRBJ1-2; TCRdb's assignment of TRBD1 cannot be checked, as there is no DNA. The CDR3 is 13 residues long. Germline loops: CDR1 DFQATT, CDR2 SNEGSKA (reference sequence). The CDR3 region is CSARGDRLYGYTF.

The chain has TRBV5-1 and TRBJ2-7. The CDR3 has 14 residues. CDR1 SGHRS and CDR2 YFSETQ come from the germline V gene. The CDR3 sequence is CASSLDRLNYEQYF.

The chain uses TRBV6-5 and TRBJ2-5; TCRdb selects TRBD1, and the lack of DNA leaves this call unchecked. The CDR3 loop spans 15 amino acids. Per germline, CDR1 MNHEY and CDR2 SVGAGI. The CDR3 loop reads CASSSTGTRQETQYF.

The chain employs TRBV12-3 or TRBV12-4 and TRBJ1-1; TCRdb returns TRBD1, unconfirmable since there is no DNA. The CDR3 is 11 amino acids. CDR3 sequence: CASTGVTEAFF.

The chain uses TRBV18 and TRBJ1-2. Looked up from germline, CDR1 is KGHSH and CDR2 is LQKENI. The CDR3 covers 14 residues. The CDR3 loop reads CASSPPAGYYGYTF. Combining the CDR3 with reference TRBV18 and TRBJ1-2 gives the whole variable domain NAGVMQNPRHLVRRRGQEARLRCSPMKGHSHVYWYRQLPEEGLKFMVYLQKENIIDESGMPKERFSAEFPKEGPSILRIQQVVRGDSAAYFCASSPPAGYYGYTFGSGTRLTVV.

This chain links TRBV20-1 with TRBJ2-1; TCRdb names TRBD1, which stays unverified in the absence of DNA. The germline CDR1 and CDR2 sequences are DFQATT and SNEGSKA (reference sequence). This CDR3 has 12 amino acids. The chain's CDR3 is CSARGQGHEQFF.

The chain employs TRBV7-9 and TRBJ2-1; the TRBD2 assignment by TCRdb is unverifiable without DNA. Germline V gene lookup returns CDR1 SEHNR and CDR2 FQNEAQ (reference sequence). CDR3 length: 13 residues. CDR3 sequence: CASSSEMRDEQFF.

The chain uses TRBV6-1 and TRBJ2-1; without DNA, the TCRdb call of TRBD2 cannot be checked. Germline CDR1 MNHNS, CDR2 SASEGT. CDR3 length: 14 amino acids. The CDR3 loop reads CASLVVGLNNEQFF.

V usage is TRBV4-2 and J usage is TRBJ2-3; the D gene TCRdb calls, TRBD2, cannot be checked with no DNA. Germline V lookup: CDR1 LGHNA, CDR2 YNFKEQ. This CDR3 has 15 amino acids. The CDR3 loop is CASSQEKRGTTREYF.

V is TRBV15 and J is TRBJ1-5; checking the TCRdb D call of TRBD1 is not possible without DNA. Per the germline V gene, CDR1 is LNHNV and CDR2 is YYDKDF (reference sequence). The CDR3 sequence is 16 residues long. This CDR3 reads CATSRVQDNRNQPQHF.

The chain recombines TRBV10-3 with TRBJ2-5; TCRdb's D call of TRBD1 is untestable without DNA. CDR3 length: 12 residues. The germline CDR1 and CDR2 sequences are ENHRY and SYGVKD. CDR3 loop: CAISRQQETQYF.

The CDR3 here is CASSYLAGGHTGELFF. The genes are TRBV6-5 and TRBJ2-2; no DNA is available, so the TRBD2 call from TCRdb remains unchecked. The CDR3 length is 16 residues. Germline V gene sequence: CDR1 MNHEY, CDR2 SVGAGI.

The V and J genes are TRBV12-3 or TRBV12-4 and TRBJ2-1. The CDR3 length is 16 residues. The CDR3: CASSPRLGNKGNEQFF.

The chain carries TRBV4-2 and TRBJ2-1; the D call of TRBD2 rests on TCRdb alone, since no DNA is present to check it. The CDR3 spans 17 residues. Germline V gives CDR1 LGHNA, CDR2 YNFKEQ. The chain's CDR3 is CASSHPVTGLHYNEQFF.

The CDR3 loop is CASSSTSGRLFDTQYF. The gene calls are TRBV7-9 and TRBJ2-3; there is no DNA to check the TCRdb D call of TRBD2. Germline CDR1 is SEHNR and CDR2 is FQNEAQ (reference sequence). The CDR3 totals 16 residues.

The V gene is TRBV29-1, the J gene TRBJ2-1. Germline-derived CDR1 and CDR2 are SQVTM and ANQGSEA. This CDR3 spans 12 amino acids. The CDR3 protein is CSVQRALNGQFF.

The chain couples TRBV15 to TRBJ2-3; TCRdb picks TRBD1, but there is no DNA to check that call. CDR1 is LNHNV and CDR2 is YYDKDF in the germline V gene (reference sequence). The CDR3 has 14 amino acids. CDR3 loop: CATSTRQGGDTQYF.

The chain links TRBV9 to TRBJ2-1; TCRdb designates TRBD2, a call that cannot be tested without DNA. This CDR3 comprises 16 residues. Germline CDR1 is SGDLS and CDR2 is YYNGEE. The CDR3 reads CASSVGAGDGYNEQFF.

J is TRBJ1-6 and V is TRBV3-1; TCRdb calls TRBD1, which cannot be checked without DNA. The germline CDR1 and CDR2 sequences are LGHDT and YNNKEL (reference sequence). The CDR3 length is 15 residues. The CDR3 is CASSPQGAPGSPLHF.

This chain connects TRBV28 to TRBJ2-5; lacking DNA, the TRBD1 call made by TCRdb goes unchecked. This CDR3 comprises 13 residues. Germline values: CDR1 MDHEN, CDR2 SYDVKM. The CDR3 sequence is CASSTTEGETQYF.

The CDR3 here is CASRGLITEAFF. The gene calls are TRBV28 and TRBJ1-1; no DNA is available, so the TRBD1 call from TCRdb remains unchecked. The CDR3 loop spans 12 amino acids. Per the germline V gene, CDR1 is MDHEN and CDR2 is SYDVKM.

The genes are TRBV5-1 and TRBJ2-7; the D gene TCRdb calls, TRBD2, cannot be checked with no DNA. Germline loops: CDR1 SGHRS, CDR2 YFSETQ. CDR3 length: 16 residues. The CDR3 sequence: CASSLFTSGGNYEQYF. Variable domain in full (rest from reference TRBV5-1 and TRBJ2-7): KAGVTQTPRYLIKTRGQQVTLSCSPISGHRSVSWYQQTPGQGLQFLFEYFSETQRNKGNFPGRFSGRQFSNSRSEMNVSTLELGDSALYLCASSLFTSGGNYEQYFGPGTRLTVT.